This T cell receptor (beta chain) was documented in a study of lymphopenia after photon versus proton radiotherapy. Study-level findings and limits: Post-nadir TCR diversity decline inversely tracked overall survival among those who died. Under photons, naive T cells and diversity fell while effector/memory populations rose. Oligoclonal CD8+ Temra expansion after nadir drove photon patients' diversity drop. Authors raise, but do not show, better survival with proton therapy.

Germline CDR1 reads MNHEY; CDR2 reads SMNVEV (reference sequence). CDR3 length: 15 residues. V shed 6 bases, J shed 4 bases, and the junction held 11 bases outside the gene matches. The method was immunoSEQ multiplex PCR; TCRdb's version includes in-frame clones alone and lacks a portion of them. The sample carries about 30,000 clones, 85% to 90% recorded once. Concerning this clone itself: Its antigen remains unidentified.

The sequence derives from a woman aged 60 to 75 with cholangiocarcinoma. Some clones in this sample may be carry-over from other donors' samples. Here the sequenced sample was peripheral blood, taken from a patient treated with proton-based radiotherapy. The chain joins TRBV27 to TRBJ1-2, with 7 positions matching TRBD1. CDR3 sequence (DNA): TGTGCCAGCAGGGTCCTACAGGGGCAGGGCTATGGCTACACCTTC. This encodes CASRVLQGQGYGYTF.